These 14 T cell receptor beta chains share one sample of origin, sequenced in a study of cytomegalovirus exposure and HLA in healthy donors. Researchers ran the PCR with 60 Vbeta and 13 Jbeta primers. Clones were sequenced by immunoSEQ multiplex PCR, and TCRdb holds only the in-frame ones, with some missing. This table holds some 150,000 clones, roughly 82% found once. The specimen was PBMCs. The receptors derive from a male donor in good health and CMV-seronegative.

The genes are TRBV5-1 and TRBJ1-1; TRBD1 aligns across 11 bases. Trimming at V came to 4 bases and at J to 3 bases, leaving 2 bases not matched to a gene. The V gene's germline CDR1 is SGHRS and CDR2 YFSETQ. This CDR3 contains 14 residues. The CDR3 nucleotides read TGCGCCAGCAGCAAGGGACAGGGGGACACTGAAGCTTTCTTT. Translated: CASSKGQGDTEAFF.

In its sample, this clone was seen a few times. The CDR3 here is CASINTGRGEAFF. DNA of the CDR3: TGTGCCAGCATTAACACAGGGCGCGGTGAAGCTTTCTTT. The rearrangement links TRBV6-5 to TRBJ1-1; the D gene is possibly TRBD1 (6 bases). V lost 7 bases and J lost 7, with 16 bases in between. CDR1 and CDR2 (germline): MNHEY, SVGAGI. The CDR3 sequence is 13 residues long.

The sample holds one count of this clone. V usage is TRBV4-2 and J usage is TRBJ1-2, with TRBD1 matching 8 bases. After removal of 0 bases from V and 8 bases from J, the junction contained 5 bases not matched to a gene. Germline CDR1 LGHNA, CDR2 YNFKEQ. The CDR3 length is 14 residues. The CDR3 region has the DNA TGTGCCAGCAGCCAAGAGCAGGGGGCCAGGGGCTACACCTTC. It yields the protein CASSQEQGARGYTF.

CDR3 protein: CASSSTGTGGSYEQYF. In DNA, the CDR3 is TGTGCCAGTAGTTCGACCGGGACGGGGGGCTCCTACGAGCAGTACTTC. The chain recombines TRBV19 with TRBJ2-7; 7 bases match TRBD2. CDR1 and CDR2 from the germline V gene are LNHDA and SQIVND (reference sequence). V gave up 5 bases and J gave up 0 bases; unmatched junction bases: 10. This CDR3 is 16 amino acids long.

The chain couples TRBV9 to TRBJ2-2; D might be TRBD2 (6 bases). The V end was cut by 3 bases, the J end by 6 bases, with 18 bases between. Germline CDR1 is SGDLS and CDR2 is YYNGEE. The length of the CDR3 is 16 residues. This chain's CDR3 is CASSAIGGSQAGELFF. The CDR3 DNA sequence: TGTGCCAGCAGCGCAATTGGGGGGAGTCAGGCCGGGGAGCTGTTTTTT.

In the case of this clone: The sample holds other DNA sequences that translate to the same CDR3. The J gene is TRBJ2-7, the V gene TRBV5-4; the match to TRBD1 covers 8 bases. Trimming removed 4 bases from V and 4 bases from J; junction bases left unmatched: 4. There are 13 residues in the CDR3. From germline, CDR1 is SGHNT and CDR2 YYREEE (reference sequence). Written as DNA, the CDR3 is TGTGCCAGCAGCCTCGGGACAGGATACGAGCAGTACTTC. It yields the protein CASSLGTGYEQYF.

The chain carries TRBV9 and TRBJ2-1; the match to TRBD1 covers 8 bases. Per germline, CDR1 SGDLS and CDR2 YYNGEE. This CDR3 spans 17 amino acids. The ends lost 3 bases at V and 2 bases at J; junction bases unmatched: 10. The chain's CDR3 is CASSAPLGQDPYNEQFF. The CDR3 coding sequence is TGTGCCAGCAGCGCGCCCCTGGGACAGGATCCCTACAATGAGCAGTTCTTC. Full variable domain (outside the CDR3, taken from reference TRBV9 and TRBJ2-1): DSGVTQTPKHLITATGQRVTLRCSPRSGDLSVYWYQQSLDQGLQFLIQYYNGEERAKGNILERFSAQQFPDLHSELNLSSLELGDSALYFCASSAPLGQDPYNEQFFGPGTRLTVL.

V gene TRBV11-3 combines with J gene TRBJ2-7; 8 nucleotides agree with TRBD1. The CDR3 covers 15 residues. The germline gives CDR1 SGHNT, CDR2 YENEEA. V shed 5 bases, J shed 4 bases, and the junction held 10 bases outside the gene matches. The CDR3 loop is CASSATAGGRYEQYF. The CDR3 coding sequence is TGTGCCAGCAGCGCAACCGCAGGGGGCAGGTACGAGCAGTACTTC. The whole variable domain, filled in from reference TRBV11-3 and TRBJ2-7, reads EAGVVQSPRYKIIEKKQPVAFWCNPISGHNTLYWYLQNLGQGPELLIRYENEEAVDDSQLPKDRFSAERLKGVDSTLKIQPAELGDSAVYLCASSATAGGRYEQYFGPGTRLTVT.

The chain carries TRBV19 and TRBJ1-2; D is perhaps TRBD1 (6 bases). The CDR3 runs 13 residues. The germline V gene encodes CDR1 LNHDA and CDR2 SQIVND (reference sequence). Trimming pared 9 bases from V and 7 bases from J, leaving 18 bases between. Here the CDR3 reads CASSTTGMSGYTF. The CDR3 DNA reads TGTGCCAGCTCCACTACAGGGATGAGTGGCTACACCTTC.

This chain joins TRBV5-8 and TRBJ1-5; perhaps TRBD1 as D (5 bases). The CDR3 runs 16 residues. Germline CDR1 is SGHTS and CDR2 is YDEGEE. Trimming took 4 bases from V and 2 from J, leaving 16 bases between them. CDR3 bases: TGTGCCAGCAGCCCGTGGACATTCCGGGGCAATCAGCCCCAGCATTTT. Translating it yields CASSPWTFRGNQPQHF.

This chain's CDR3 is CASSSNLPRQGGIVNSDTQYF. Written as DNA, the CDR3 is TGTGCCAGTAGCTCCAACCTCCCACGACAGGGGGGGATCGTAAACTCAGATACGCAGTATTTT. This rearrangement joins TRBV19 to TRBJ2-3; 9 bases are shared with TRBD1. This CDR3 is built from 21 residues. Trimming at V came to 6 bases and at J to 4 bases, leaving 26 bases not matched to a gene. Looked up from germline, CDR1 is LNHDA and CDR2 is SQIVND (reference sequence).

The chain is built from TRBV27 and TRBJ1-1, with a weak D call TRBD1 (5 bases). Germline V gene data show CDR1 as MNHEY and CDR2 as SMNVEV (reference sequence). Trimming shortened V by 5 bases and J by 5 bases, and 21 bases separated the two germline ends. This CDR3 spans 16 amino acids. CDR3 amino acids: CASSKRSQGLWTEAFF. In DNA, the CDR3 is TGTGCCAGCAGTAAACGGAGCCAGGGTTTATGGACTGAAGCTTTCTTT.

The rearrangement joins TRBV10-3 to TRBJ1-1; D remains ambiguous. Trimming pared 6 bases from V and 1 base from J, leaving 3 bases between. The CDR3 length is 11 residues. CDR1 and CDR2 (germline): ENHRY, SYGVKD. CDR3 residues: CAIRANTEAFF. The CDR3 region has the DNA TGTGCCATCAGAGCGAACACTGAAGCTTTCTTT.

Of note for this clone: Since the CDR3 does not end with the conserved phenylalanine or tryptophan, this likely comes from a read error. It is unclear where the CDR3 begins or ends on the DNA, so no DNA is shown, and the CDR3 is as TCRdb lists it. The rearrangement links TRBV21-1 to TRBJ1-2; TRBD1, the D gene given by the table, was not confirmed from the DNA. TRBV21-1 counts as a pseudogene. The CDR3 spans 12 amino acids, including both terminal residues. CDR3 region: CASSKEDSGYTL.